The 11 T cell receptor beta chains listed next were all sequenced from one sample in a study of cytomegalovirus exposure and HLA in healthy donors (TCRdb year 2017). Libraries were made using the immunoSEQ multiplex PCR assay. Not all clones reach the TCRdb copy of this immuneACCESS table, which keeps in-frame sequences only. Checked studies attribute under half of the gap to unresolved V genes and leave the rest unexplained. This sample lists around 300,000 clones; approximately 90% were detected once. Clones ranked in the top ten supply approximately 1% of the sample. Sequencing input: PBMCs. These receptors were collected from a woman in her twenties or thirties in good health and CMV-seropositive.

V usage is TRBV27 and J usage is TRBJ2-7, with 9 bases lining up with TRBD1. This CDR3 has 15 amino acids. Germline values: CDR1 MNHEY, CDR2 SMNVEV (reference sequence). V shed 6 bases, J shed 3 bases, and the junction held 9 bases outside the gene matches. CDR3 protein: CASRGQGSYFYEQYF. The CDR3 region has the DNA TGTGCCAGCAGGGGACAGGGCTCTTACTTCTACGAGCAGTACTTC.

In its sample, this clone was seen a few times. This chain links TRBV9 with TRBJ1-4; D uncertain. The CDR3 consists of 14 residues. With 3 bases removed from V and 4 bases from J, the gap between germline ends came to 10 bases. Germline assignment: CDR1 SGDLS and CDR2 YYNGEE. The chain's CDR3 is CASSATELNEKLFF. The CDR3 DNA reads TGTGCCAGCAGCGCGACCGAACTTAATGAAAAACTGTTTTTT.

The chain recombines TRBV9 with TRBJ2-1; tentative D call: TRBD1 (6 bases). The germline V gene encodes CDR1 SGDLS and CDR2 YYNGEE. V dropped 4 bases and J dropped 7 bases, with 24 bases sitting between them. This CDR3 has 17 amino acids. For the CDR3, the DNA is TGTGCCAGCAGCCCCCCTGAAGTCGCGTCAAGGGGGAATGAGCAGTTCTTC. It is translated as CASSPPEVASRGNEQFF.

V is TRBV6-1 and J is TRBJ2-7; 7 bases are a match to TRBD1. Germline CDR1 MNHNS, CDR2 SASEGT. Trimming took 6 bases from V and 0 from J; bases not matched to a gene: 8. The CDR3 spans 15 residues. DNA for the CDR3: TGTGCCAGCAGGGGAGACAGGGATTACTCCTACGAGCAGTACTTC. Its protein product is CASRGDRDYSYEQYF.

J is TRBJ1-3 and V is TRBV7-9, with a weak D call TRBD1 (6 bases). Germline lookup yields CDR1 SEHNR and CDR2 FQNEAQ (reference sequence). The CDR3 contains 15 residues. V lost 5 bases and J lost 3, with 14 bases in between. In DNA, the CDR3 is TGTGCCAGCAGCCTAGGGGGTGTTAGTGGAAACACCATATATTTT. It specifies CASSLGGVSGNTIYF.

The CDR3 bases are TGTGCCAGCAGCTTGGTACCCAGACCGGAGACCCAGTACTTC. The encoded protein is CASSLVPRPETQYF. This chain joins TRBV5-4 and TRBJ2-5, with D unclear. Deletions cut 0 bases from V and 5 bases from J, with 11 bases between. This CDR3 is built from 14 residues. Germline V gene sequence: CDR1 SGHNT, CDR2 YYREEE (reference sequence).

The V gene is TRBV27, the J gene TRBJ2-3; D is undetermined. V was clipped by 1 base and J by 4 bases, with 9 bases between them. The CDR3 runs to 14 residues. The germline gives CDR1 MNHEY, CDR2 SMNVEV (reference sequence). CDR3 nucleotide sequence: TGTGCCAGCAGTTTATTCCCGGCTGCAGATACGCAGTATTTT. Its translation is CASSLFPAADTQYF.

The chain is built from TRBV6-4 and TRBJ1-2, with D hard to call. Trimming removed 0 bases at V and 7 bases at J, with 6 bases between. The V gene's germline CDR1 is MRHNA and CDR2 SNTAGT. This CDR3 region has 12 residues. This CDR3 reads CASSDSGRGYTF. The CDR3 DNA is TGTGCCAGCAGTGACTCTGGCCGTGGCTACACCTTC.

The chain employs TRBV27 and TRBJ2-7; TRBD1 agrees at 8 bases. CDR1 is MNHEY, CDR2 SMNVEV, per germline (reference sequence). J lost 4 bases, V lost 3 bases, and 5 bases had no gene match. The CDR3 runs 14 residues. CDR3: CASSLAGGLYEQYF. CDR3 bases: TGTGCCAGCAGTTTGGCAGGGGGCTTATACGAGCAGTACTTC.

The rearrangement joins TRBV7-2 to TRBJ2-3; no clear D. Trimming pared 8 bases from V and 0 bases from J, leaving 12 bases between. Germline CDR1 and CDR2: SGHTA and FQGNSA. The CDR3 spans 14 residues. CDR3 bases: TGTGCCAGCGGACCGCAGATAAGCACAGATACGCAGTATTTT. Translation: CASGPQISTDTQYF.

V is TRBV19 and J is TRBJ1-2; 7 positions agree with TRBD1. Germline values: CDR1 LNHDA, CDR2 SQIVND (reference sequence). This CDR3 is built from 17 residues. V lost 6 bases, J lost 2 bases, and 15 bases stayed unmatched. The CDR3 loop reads CASRVQWAGGDNYGYTF. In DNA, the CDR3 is TGTGCCAGTAGGGTGCAGTGGGCAGGGGGAGACAACTATGGCTACACCTTC.